The subject of this entry is one T cell receptor (beta chain). Its target is not known. Produced via immunoSEQ multiplex PCR; TCRdb's table is partial and in-frame only. The table shows approximately 49,000 clones, with 85% occurring only once. This sample was taken from a study of OX40 agonist ivuxolimab in advanced cancers. Study-wide results and caveats: Blood T cells, both CD4+ and CD8+, expanded clonally by week 6 at 0.1 to 3.0 mg/kg.

Germline lookup yields CDR1 LNHDA and CDR2 SQIVND (reference sequence). The CDR3 sequence is 14 residues long. Trimming pared 6 bases from V and 4 bases from J, leaving 15 bases between. Sequenced here: CD4+ or CD8+ T cells sorted from blood, sampled in a trial of the OX40 agonist ivuxolimab. The chain carries TRBV19 and TRBJ1-1; D remains unclear. The sequence was collected from an adult with an advanced solid tumor such as melanoma, head and neck, liver or kidney cancer. The CDR3 DNA sequence: TGTGCCAGTAGACCCCCCCAGACTGCCACTGAAGCTTTCTTT. It encodes CASRPPQTATEAFF.